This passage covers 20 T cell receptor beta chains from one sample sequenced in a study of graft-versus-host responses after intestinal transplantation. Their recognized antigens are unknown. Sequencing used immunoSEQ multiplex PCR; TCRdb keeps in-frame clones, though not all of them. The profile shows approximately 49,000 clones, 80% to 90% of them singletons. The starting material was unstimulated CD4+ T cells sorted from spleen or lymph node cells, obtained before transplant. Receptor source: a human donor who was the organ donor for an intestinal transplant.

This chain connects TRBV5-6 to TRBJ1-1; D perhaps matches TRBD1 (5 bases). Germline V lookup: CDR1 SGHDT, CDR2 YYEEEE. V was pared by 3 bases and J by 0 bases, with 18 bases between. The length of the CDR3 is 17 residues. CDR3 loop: CASSYPQPTGMNTEAFF. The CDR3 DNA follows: TGTGCCAGCAGCTATCCTCAGCCCACAGGTATGAACACTGAAGCTTTCTTT. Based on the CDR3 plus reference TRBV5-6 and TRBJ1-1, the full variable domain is DAGVTQSPTHLIKTRGQQVTLRCSPKSGHDTVSWYQQALGQGPQFIFQYYEEEERQRGNFPDRFSGHQFPNYSSELNVNALLLGDSALYLCASSYPQPTGMNTEAFFGQGTRLTVV.

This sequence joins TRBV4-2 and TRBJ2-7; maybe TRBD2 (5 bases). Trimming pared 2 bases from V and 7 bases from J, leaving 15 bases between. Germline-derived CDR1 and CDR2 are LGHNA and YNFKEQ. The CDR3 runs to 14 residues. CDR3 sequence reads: CASSQPGRDVEQYF. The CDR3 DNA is TGTGCCAGCAGCCAACCTGGACGGGATGTAGAGCAGTACTTC.

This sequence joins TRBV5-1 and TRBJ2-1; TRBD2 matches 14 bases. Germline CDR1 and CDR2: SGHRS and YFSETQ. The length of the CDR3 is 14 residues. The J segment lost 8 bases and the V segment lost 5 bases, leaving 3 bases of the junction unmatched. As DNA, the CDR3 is TGCGCCAGCAGGGGGACTAGCGGGAGCGATGAGCAGTTCTTC. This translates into CASRGTSGSDEQFF.

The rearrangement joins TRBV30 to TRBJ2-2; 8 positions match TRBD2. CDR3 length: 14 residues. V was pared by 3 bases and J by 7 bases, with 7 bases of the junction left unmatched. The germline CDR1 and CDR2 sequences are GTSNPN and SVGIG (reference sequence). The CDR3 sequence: CAWRVTSVDGELFF. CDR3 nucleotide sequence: TGTGCCTGGAGGGTGACTAGCGTTGACGGGGAGCTGTTTTTT.

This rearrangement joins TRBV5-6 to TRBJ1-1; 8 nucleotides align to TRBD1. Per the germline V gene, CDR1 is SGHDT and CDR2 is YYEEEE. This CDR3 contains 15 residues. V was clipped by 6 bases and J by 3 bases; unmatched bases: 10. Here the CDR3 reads CASIETGQGDTEAFF. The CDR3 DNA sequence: TGTGCCAGCATCGAAACCGGACAGGGCGACACTGAAGCTTTCTTT.

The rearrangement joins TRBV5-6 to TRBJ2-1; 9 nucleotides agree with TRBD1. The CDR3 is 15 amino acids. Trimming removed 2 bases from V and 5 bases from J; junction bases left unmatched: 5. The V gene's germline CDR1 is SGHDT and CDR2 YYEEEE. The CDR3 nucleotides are TGTGCCAGCAGCTTACCGGGACAGGGACACAATGAGCAGTTCTTC. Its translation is CASSLPGQGHNEQFF.

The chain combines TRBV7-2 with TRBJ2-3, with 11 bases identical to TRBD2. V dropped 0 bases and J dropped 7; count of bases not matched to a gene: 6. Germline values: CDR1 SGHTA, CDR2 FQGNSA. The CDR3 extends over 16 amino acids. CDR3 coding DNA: TGTGCCAGCAGCTTAGCGTTAGCGGGAGGGGAGAATACGCAGTATTTT. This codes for CASSLALAGGENTQYF.

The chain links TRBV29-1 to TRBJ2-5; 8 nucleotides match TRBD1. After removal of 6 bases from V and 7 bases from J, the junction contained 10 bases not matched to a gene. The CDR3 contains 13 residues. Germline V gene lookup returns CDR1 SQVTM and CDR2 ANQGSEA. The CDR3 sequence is CSVLQGAGGTQYF. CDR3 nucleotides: TGCAGCGTCCTTCAGGGGGCCGGGGGGACCCAGTACTTC.

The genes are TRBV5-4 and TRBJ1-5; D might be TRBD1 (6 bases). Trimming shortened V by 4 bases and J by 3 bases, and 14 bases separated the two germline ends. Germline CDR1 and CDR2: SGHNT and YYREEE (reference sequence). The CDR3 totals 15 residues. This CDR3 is CASSLRQVYNQPQHF. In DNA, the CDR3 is TGTGCCAGCAGCCTCAGACAGGTATACAATCAGCCCCAGCATTTT.

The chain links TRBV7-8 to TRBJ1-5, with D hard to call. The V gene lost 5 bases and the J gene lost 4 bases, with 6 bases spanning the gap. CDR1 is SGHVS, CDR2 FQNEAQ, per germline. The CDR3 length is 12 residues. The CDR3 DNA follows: TGTGCCAGCAGCCTGACAAATCAGCCCCAGCATTTT. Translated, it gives CASSLTNQPQHF.

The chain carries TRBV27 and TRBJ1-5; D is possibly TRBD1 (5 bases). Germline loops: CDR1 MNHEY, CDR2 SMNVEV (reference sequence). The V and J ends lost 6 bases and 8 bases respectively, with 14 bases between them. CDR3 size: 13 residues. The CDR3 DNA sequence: TGTGCCAGCAGGCTGACAGTTAGGGAGCCCCAGCATTTT. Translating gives CASRLTVREPQHF.

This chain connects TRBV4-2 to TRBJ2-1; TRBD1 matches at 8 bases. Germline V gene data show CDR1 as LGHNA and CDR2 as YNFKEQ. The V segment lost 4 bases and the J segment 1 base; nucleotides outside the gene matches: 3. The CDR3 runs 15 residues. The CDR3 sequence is CASSPRGRSYNEQFF. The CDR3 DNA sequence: TGTGCCAGCAGCCCCAGGGGGCGTTCCTACAATGAGCAGTTCTTC.

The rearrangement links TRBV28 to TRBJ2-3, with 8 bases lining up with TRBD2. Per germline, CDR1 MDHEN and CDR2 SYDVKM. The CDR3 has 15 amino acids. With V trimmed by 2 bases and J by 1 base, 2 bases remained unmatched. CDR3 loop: CASSLLSGGTDTQYF. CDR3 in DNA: TGTGCCAGCAGTTTACTTAGCGGGGGCACAGATACGCAGTATTTT. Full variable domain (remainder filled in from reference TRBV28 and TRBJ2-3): DVKVTQSSRYLVKRTGEKVFLECVQDMDHENMFWYRQDPGLGLRLIYFSYDVKMKEKGDIPEGYSVSREKKERFSLILESASTNQTSMYLCASSLLSGGTDTQYFGPGTRLTVL.

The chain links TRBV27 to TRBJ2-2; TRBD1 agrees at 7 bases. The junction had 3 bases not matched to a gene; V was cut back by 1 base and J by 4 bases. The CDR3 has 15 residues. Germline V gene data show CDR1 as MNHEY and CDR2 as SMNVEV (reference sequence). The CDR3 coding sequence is TGTGCCAGCAGTTTATTGGGACAGCCCACCGGGGAGCTGTTTTTT. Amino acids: CASSLLGQPTGELFF.

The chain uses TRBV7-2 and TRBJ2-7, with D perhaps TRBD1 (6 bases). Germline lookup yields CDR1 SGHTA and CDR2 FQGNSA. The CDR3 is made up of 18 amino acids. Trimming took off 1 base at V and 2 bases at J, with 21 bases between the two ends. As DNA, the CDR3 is TGTGCCAGCAGCTTAGAGTCTGGTGGACAGACAATCGCCTACGAGCAGTACTTC. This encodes CASSLESGGQTIAYEQYF.

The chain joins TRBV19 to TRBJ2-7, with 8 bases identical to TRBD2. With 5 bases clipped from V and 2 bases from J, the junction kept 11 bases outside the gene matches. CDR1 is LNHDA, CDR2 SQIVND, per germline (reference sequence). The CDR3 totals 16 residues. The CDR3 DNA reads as TGTGCCAGTAGTCCCTTGGGGGTAGCGGGGACCTACGAGCAGTACTTC. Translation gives CASSPLGVAGTYEQYF.

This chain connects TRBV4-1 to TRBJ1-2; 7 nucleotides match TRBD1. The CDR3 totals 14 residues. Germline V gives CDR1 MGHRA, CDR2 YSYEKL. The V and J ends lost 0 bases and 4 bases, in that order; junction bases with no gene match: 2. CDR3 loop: CASSQDRTGYGYTF. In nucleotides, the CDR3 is TGCGCCAGCAGCCAAGACCGGACAGGCTATGGCTACACCTTC.

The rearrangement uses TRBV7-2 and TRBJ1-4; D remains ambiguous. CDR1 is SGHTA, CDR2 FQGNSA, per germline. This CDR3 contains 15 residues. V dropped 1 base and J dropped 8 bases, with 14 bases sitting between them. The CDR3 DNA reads TGTGCCAGCAGCTTAGTGTGGGGAGTCGGCGAAAAACTGTTTTTT. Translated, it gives CASSLVWGVGEKLFF.

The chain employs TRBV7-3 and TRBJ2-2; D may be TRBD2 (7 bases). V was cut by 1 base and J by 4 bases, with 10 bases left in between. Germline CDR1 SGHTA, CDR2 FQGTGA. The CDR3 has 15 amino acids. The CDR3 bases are TGTGCCAGCAGCTTAATCGGGGGGCCCACCGGGGAGCTGTTTTTT. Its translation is CASSLIGGPTGELFF.

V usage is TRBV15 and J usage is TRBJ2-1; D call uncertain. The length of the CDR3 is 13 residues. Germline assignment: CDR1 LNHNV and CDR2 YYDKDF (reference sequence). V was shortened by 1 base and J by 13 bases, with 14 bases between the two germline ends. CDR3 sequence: CATSRVPSGEQFF. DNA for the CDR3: TGTGCCACCAGCAGAGTACCCTCGGGTGAACAGTTCTTC.